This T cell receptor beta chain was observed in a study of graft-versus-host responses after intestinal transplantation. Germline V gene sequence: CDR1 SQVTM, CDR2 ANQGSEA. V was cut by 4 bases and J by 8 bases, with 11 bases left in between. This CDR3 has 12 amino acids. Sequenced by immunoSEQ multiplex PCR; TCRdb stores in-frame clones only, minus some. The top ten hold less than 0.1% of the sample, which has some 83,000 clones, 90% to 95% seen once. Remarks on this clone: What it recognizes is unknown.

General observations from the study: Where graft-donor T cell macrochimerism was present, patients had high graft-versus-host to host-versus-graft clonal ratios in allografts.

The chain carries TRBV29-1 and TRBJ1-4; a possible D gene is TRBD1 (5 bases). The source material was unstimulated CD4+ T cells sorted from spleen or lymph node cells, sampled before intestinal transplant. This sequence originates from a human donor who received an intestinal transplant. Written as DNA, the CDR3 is TGCAGCGTTGTGGGGGAGGGGGAAAAACTGTTTTTT. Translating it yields CSVVGEGEKLFF.